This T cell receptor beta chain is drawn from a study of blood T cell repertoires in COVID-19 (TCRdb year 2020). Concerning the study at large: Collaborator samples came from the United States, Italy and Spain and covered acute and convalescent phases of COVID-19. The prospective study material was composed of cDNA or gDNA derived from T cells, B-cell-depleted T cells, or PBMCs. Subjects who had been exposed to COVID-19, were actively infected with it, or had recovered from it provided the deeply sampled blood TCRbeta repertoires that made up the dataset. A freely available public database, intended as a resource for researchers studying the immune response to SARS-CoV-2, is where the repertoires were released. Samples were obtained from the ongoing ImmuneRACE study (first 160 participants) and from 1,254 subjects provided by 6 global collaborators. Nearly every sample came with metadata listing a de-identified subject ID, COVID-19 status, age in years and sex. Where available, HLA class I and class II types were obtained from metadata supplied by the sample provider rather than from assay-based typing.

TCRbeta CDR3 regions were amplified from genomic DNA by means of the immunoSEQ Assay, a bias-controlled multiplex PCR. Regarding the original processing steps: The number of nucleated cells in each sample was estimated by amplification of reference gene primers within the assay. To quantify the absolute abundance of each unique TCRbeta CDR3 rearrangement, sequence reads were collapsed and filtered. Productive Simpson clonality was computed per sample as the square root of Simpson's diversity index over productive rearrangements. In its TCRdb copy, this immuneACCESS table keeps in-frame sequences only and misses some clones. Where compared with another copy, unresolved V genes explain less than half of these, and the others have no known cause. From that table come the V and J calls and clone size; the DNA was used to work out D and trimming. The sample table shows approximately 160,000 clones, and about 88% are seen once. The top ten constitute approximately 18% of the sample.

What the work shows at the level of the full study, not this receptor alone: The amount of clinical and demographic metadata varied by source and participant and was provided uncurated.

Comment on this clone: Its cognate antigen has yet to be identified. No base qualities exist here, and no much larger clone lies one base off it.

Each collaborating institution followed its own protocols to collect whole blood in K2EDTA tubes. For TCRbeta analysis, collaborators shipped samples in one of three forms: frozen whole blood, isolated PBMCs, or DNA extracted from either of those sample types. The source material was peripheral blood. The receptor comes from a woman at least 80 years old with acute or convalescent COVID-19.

The DNA sequence is as follows: TGTGCCAGCAGCGTAGGCGGGGGAGATAAAGAGACCCAGTACTTC. This encodes CASSVGGGDKETQYF. The chain links TRBV9 with TRBJ2-5, with 7 bases in between that match TRBD2. At the junction V is shortened by 0 bases and J by 3 bases; bases outside the gene matches: 5. CDR1 and CDR2 are read off the germline V gene as SGDLS and YYNGEE. The CDR3, cysteine through phenylalanine, is 15 amino acids long. The sequence is cut down to CDR3 DNA, 45 bases in frame from base 1.